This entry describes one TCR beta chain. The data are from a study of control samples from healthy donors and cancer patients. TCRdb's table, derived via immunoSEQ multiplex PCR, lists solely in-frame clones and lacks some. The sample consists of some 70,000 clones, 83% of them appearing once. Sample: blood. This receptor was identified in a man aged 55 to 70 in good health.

As DNA, the CDR3 is TGTGCCAGCAGTTGGGGGGGTTACTACGAGCAGTACTTC. This encodes CASSWGGYYEQYF. V gene TRBV28 combines with J gene TRBJ2-7; TRBD2 matches at 7 bases. This CDR3 has 13 amino acids. The junction had 3 bases not matched to a gene; V was cut back by 4 bases and J by 3 bases. From germline, CDR1 is MDHEN and CDR2 SYDVKM.